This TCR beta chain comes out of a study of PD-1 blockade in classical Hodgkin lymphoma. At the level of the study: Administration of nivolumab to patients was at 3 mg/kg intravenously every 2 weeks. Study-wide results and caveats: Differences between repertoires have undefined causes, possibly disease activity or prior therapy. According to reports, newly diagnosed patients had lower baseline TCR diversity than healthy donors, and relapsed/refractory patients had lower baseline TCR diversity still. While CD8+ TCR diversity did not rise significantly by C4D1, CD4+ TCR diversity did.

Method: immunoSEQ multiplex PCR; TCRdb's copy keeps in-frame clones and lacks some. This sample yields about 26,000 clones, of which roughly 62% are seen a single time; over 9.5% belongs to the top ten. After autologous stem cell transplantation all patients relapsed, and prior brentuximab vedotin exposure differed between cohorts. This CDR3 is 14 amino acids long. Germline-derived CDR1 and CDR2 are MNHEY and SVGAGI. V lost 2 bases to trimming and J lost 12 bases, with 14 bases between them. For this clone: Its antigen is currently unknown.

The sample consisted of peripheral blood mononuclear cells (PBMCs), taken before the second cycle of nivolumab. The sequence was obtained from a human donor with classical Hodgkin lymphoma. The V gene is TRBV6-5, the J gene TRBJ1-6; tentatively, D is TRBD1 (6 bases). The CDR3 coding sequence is TGTGCCAGCAGTTACATGGGGGGCAGGGTACCCCTCCACTTT. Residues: CASSYMGGRVPLHF.